This T cell receptor (beta chain) originates from a study of response to subunit inactivated influenza vaccine. Study-level results: T cells newly recruited by each seasonal influenza vaccination are few, the authors suggested.

This clonotype showed up just a few times. Antigen unknown. CDR1 SGHTA and CDR2 FQGTGA come from the germline V gene. V shed 0 bases and J shed 4 bases, with 10 bases lying between them. This CDR3 contains 15 residues. MiXCR, applied by TCRdb to the RT-PCR reads, yields one record per CDR3 protein. The sample lists roughly 700,000 distinct CDR3 sequences, around 13% occurring once. The source is a man aged 50 or older who received an inactivated influenza vaccine. The chain carries TRBV7-3 and TRBJ2-1, with unresolved D. The sequences come from PBMCs from blood, collected 14 to 15 days before vaccination. CDR3 residues: CASSLTWADYNEQFF. CDR3 coding DNA: TGTGCCAGCAGCTTAACGTGGGCAGATTACAATGAGCAGTTCTTC.